The 13 T cell receptor beta chains given below trace back to one sample, sequenced in a study of beta chain features in type 1 diabetes. Overall study results and limits: Moderate yet significant TCRB CDR3 shortening was seen in Type 1 diabetes patients in all four CD4+ subsets.

These receptors are not linked to any known antigen. The investigators reverse transcribed all of the isolated RNA, so they sequenced expressed TCRB transcripts. TCRdb keeps only in-frame clones here, not all; method: immunoSEQ multiplex PCR. The table shows some 350,000 clones, with 8.5% to 10% occurring only once. The sequenced sample consisted of central memory CD4+ T cells from blood. All receptors derive from a man younger than 40 with type 1 diabetes.

The rearrangement links TRBV11-2 to TRBJ2-1; TRBD2 agrees at 8 bases. J gave up 12 bases and V 1 base, and 2 bases lay outside the gene matches. Germline V lookup: CDR1 SGHAT, CDR2 FQNNGV. The CDR3 extends over 12 amino acids. CDR3 in amino acids: CASSLAGLGQFF. Written as DNA, the CDR3 is TGTGCCAGCAGCTTAGCGGGACTAGGGCAGTTCTTC.

This clone came up a few times. The rearrangement joins TRBV4-3 to TRBJ1-1; D remains ambiguous. The CDR3 runs to 14 residues. Trimming left V 3 bases short and J 4 bases short, with 12 bases between. Germline-derived CDR1 and CDR2 are LGHNA and YSLEER. CDR3 in DNA: TGCGCCAGCAGCCAGCGTACCTCGAGCACTGAAGCTTTCTTT. Translation gives CASSQRTSSTEAFF.

The chain carries TRBV15 and TRBJ2-1, with TRBD1 matching over 8 bases. This CDR3 region has 16 residues. The ends lost 0 bases at V and 7 bases at J; junction bases unmatched: 8. Germline V CDR1 and CDR2: LNHNV, YYDKDF (reference sequence). In DNA, the CDR3 is TGTGCCACCAGCAGAGATAACAGGGGGTTGGGTAATGAGCAGTTCTTC. It yields the protein CATSRDNRGLGNEQFF. The variable domain in full, with the rest retrieved from reference TRBV15 and TRBJ2-1, is DAMVIQNPRYQVTQFGKPVTLSCSQTLNHNVMYWYQQKSSQAPKLLFHYYDKDFNNEADTPDNFQSRRPNTSFCFLDIRSPGLGDTAMYLCATSRDNRGLGNEQFFGPGTRLTVL.

The J gene is TRBJ2-1, the V gene TRBV5-1, with D possibly matching TRBD1 (6 bases). This CDR3 is 13 amino acids long. V was trimmed by 2 bases and J by 8 bases, leaving 11 bases between them. Looked up from germline, CDR1 is SGHRS and CDR2 is YFSETQ. The CDR3 spells CASSLQGSDEQFF. As DNA, the CDR3 is TGCGCCAGCAGCTTACAGGGATCGGATGAGCAGTTCTTC.

This clone was observed a few times. V is TRBV7-2 and J is TRBJ2-3; TRBD2 is a possible D gene (6 bases). V lost 1 base and J lost 3, with 14 bases in between. CDR1 SGHTA and CDR2 FQGNSA come from the germline V gene. This CDR3 contains 16 residues. The CDR3 protein is CASSLVAGPLTDTQYF. As DNA, the CDR3 is TGTGCCAGCAGCTTAGTGGCGGGACCACTGACAGATACGCAGTATTTT.

This clone was seen only a few times. V usage is TRBV11-1 and J usage is TRBJ1-1; D is perhaps TRBD1 (5 bases). Per germline, CDR1 SGHAT and CDR2 FQDESV (reference sequence). V gave up 1 base and J gave up 4 bases, with 7 bases separating them. This CDR3 has 13 amino acids. In nucleotides, the CDR3 is TGTGCCAGCAGCTTAGTAACAGGCACTGAAGCTTTCTTT. Translation gives CASSLVTGTEAFF.

The chain is built from TRBV19 and TRBJ2-6; 7 bases fit TRBD1. Germline V gives CDR1 LNHDA, CDR2 SQIVND (reference sequence). This CDR3 comprises 16 residues. V shed 3 bases, J shed 4 bases, and the junction held 6 bases outside the gene matches. The chain's CDR3 is CASSIERGPGANVLTF. The CDR3 DNA is TGTGCCAGTAGTATTGAGAGGGGGCCCGGGGCCAACGTCCTGACTTTC.

This clone was counted between two and nine times. J is TRBJ2-3 and V is TRBV7-6; D possibly corresponds to TRBD2 (5 bases). From germline, CDR1 is SGHVS and CDR2 FNYEAQ. The CDR3 totals 17 residues. V lost 1 base, J lost 0 bases, and 14 bases lay in between. CDR3 sequence: CASSLGAGSPSTDTQYF. CDR3 coding DNA: TGTGCCAGCAGCTTAGGCGCGGGCAGCCCTAGCACAGATACGCAGTATTTT.

This clone was counted many times. Other DNA variants within this sample encode the same CDR3. The rearrangement links TRBV5-4 to TRBJ2-7; no clear D. Germline CDR1 and CDR2: SGHNT and YYREEE (reference sequence). The length of the CDR3 is 13 residues. V was pared by 4 bases and J by 2 bases, with 10 bases between. The CDR3 loop reads CASSRTATYEQYF. CDR3 nucleotide sequence: TGTGCCAGCAGCAGAACAGCCACCTACGAGCAGTACTTC.

The chain has TRBV6-5 and TRBJ1-3; a weak D match, TRBD1 (6 bases). The germline CDR1 and CDR2 sequences are MNHEY and SVGAGI. The V and J ends lost 10 bases and 3 bases respectively, with 13 bases between them. This CDR3 comprises 13 residues. CDR3 residues: CATYRDIGNTIYF. The CDR3 DNA follows: TGTGCCACCTACCGGGACATTGGAAACACCATATATTTT.

This chain joins TRBV27 and TRBJ2-5; TRBD1 matches at 7 bases. The junction had 8 bases not matched to a gene; V was cut back by 2 bases and J by 5 bases. Germline CDR1 is MNHEY and CDR2 is SMNVEV (reference sequence). This CDR3 comprises 15 residues. The CDR3 DNA reads TGTGCCAGCAGTTTAGGTGGCAGGGGGTTTGAGACCCAGTACTTC. It encodes CASSLGGRGFETQYF.

This clone was counted at least ten times. The V and J genes are TRBV7-2 and TRBJ2-5; possible D gene TRBD2, 5 bases. CDR3 length: 12 residues. Germline V CDR1 and CDR2: SGHTA, FQGNSA. V lost 5 bases to trimming and J lost 5 bases, with 9 bases between them. DNA of the CDR3: TGTGCCAGCAGCCCCTCGGGGGAGACCCAGTACTTC. Protein sequence: CASSPSGETQYF.

The CDR3 sequence is CASSLSSQGHQPQHF. The CDR3 region has the DNA TGTGCCAGCAGCTTATCATCACAGGGACATCAGCCCCAGCATTTT. The gene calls are TRBV7-6 and TRBJ1-5; a weak D match, TRBD1 (6 bases). The CDR3 is 15 residues long. Between the trimmed V and J ends, which lost 2 bases and 5 bases, there was a span of 13 bases. The germline V gene encodes CDR1 SGHVS and CDR2 FNYEAQ.